The 14 T cell receptor beta chains below come from one sample, sequenced in a study of blood T cells in healthy people across ages (dated by TCRdb to the mid-2010s). The library was prepared using 5' RACE. The reads were generated on an Illumina HiSeq 2500. A second PCR of about 7 to 12 cycles was performed with a sample-barcoded 5' primer and a J-beta primer mix. TCRdb reprocessing: public reads trimmed at Q25 with fastp, clones called with MiXCR, in-frame beta chains kept. Every CDR3 protein is listed once, alongside the most common genes and DNA of its rows. The sample records about 1.4 million distinct CDR3 sequences, roughly 60% of which are singletons. Roughly 6.3% of the sample goes to the ten largest clones. Specimen: blood. The receptor set was obtained from a young man in good health.

The V and J genes are TRBV15 and TRBJ2-7, with TRBD2 matching over 7 bases. In germline, CDR1 is LNHNV, CDR2 YYDKDF (reference sequence). The CDR3 contains 14 residues. After removal of 7 bases from V and 3 bases from J, the junction contained 9 bases not matched to a gene. As DNA, the CDR3 is TGTGCCACCAAGGTCGGCAGCGGGGTCTACGAGCAGTACTTC. Amino acids: CATKVGSGVYEQYF.

The chain is built from TRBV7-9 and TRBJ2-1; 9 bases match TRBD1. Trimming cost V 0 bases and J 8 bases; bases outside gene matches: 5. This CDR3 contains 15 residues. In germline, CDR1 is SEHNR, CDR2 FQNEAQ (reference sequence). The DNA for the CDR3 is TGTGCCAGCAGCTTAGCAGGGACAGGGAACTATGAGCAGTTCTTC. Its translation is CASSLAGTGNYEQFF.

The chain carries TRBV25-1 and TRBJ2-7; possibly TRBD1 for D (5 bases). The CDR3 length is 14 residues. Trimming shortened V by 0 bases and J by 10 bases, and 16 bases separated the two germline ends. The germline gives CDR1 MGHDK, CDR2 SYGVNS. The CDR3 loop is CASSEYPSMGPQYF. The CDR3 nucleotides read TGTGCCAGCAGTGAATATCCTAGTATGGGGCCCCAGTACTTC.

This clonotype was found a few times. The chain recombines TRBV29-1 with TRBJ2-3, with 8 positions matching TRBD1. This CDR3 comprises 13 residues. V lost 6 bases, J lost 5 bases, and 7 bases stayed unmatched. Germline V CDR1 and CDR2: SQVTM, ANQGSEA. The CDR3 DNA reads TGCAGCGTAGGACAGGGTTCAGTAGATACGCAGTATTTT. Translated, it gives CSVGQGSVDTQYF.

The chain carries TRBV4-1 and TRBJ2-1; D is perhaps TRBD1 (5 bases). The V end was cut by 3 bases, the J end by 5 bases, with 14 bases between. The germline gives CDR1 MGHRA, CDR2 YSYEKL. This CDR3 spans 15 amino acids. The CDR3 DNA reads as TGCGCCAGCAGCCATGCGCTGCAGGGCCACAATGAGCAGTTCTTC. Its protein is CASSHALQGHNEQFF.

V gene TRBV10-3 combines with J gene TRBJ2-3; the D is unclear. V was shortened by 8 bases and J by 4 bases, with 7 bases between the two germline ends. The length of the CDR3 is 11 residues. In germline, CDR1 is ENHRY, CDR2 SYGVKD. The CDR3 DNA follows: TGTGCCATCTCAAGTCCAGATACGCAGTATTTT. Residues: CAISSPDTQYF.

J is TRBJ2-1 and V is TRBV15; 7 nucleotides align to TRBD2. CDR1 and CDR2 (germline): LNHNV, YYDKDF (reference sequence). The CDR3 consists of 17 residues. V lost 5 bases to trimming and J lost 0 bases; unmatched junction nucleotides: 10. This CDR3 is CATSGAARGSSYNEQFF. CDR3 sequence (DNA): TGTGCCACCAGCGGAGCAGCGCGGGGGAGCTCCTACAATGAGCAGTTCTTC. Full variable domain (outside the CDR3, taken from reference TRBV15 and TRBJ2-1): DAMVIQNPRYQVTQFGKPVTLSCSQTLNHNVMYWYQQKSSQAPKLLFHYYDKDFNNEADTPDNFQSRRPNTSFCFLDIRSPGLGDTAMYLCATSGAARGSSYNEQFFGPGTRLTVL.

This clonotype was found a few times. The chain recombines TRBV15 with TRBJ2-7, with D perhaps matching TRBD1 (6 bases). Germline CDR1 reads LNHNV; CDR2 reads YYDKDF (reference sequence). The CDR3 is 16 amino acids. Trimming took 3 bases from V and 0 from J, leaving 15 bases between them. CDR3 loop: CATSSFGTLPSYEQYF. The CDR3 DNA reads TGTGCCACCAGCAGCTTCGGGACACTTCCCTCCTACGAGCAGTACTTC. Full variable domain (rest looked up from reference TRBV15 and TRBJ2-7): DAMVIQNPRYQVTQFGKPVTLSCSQTLNHNVMYWYQQKSSQAPKLLFHYYDKDFNNEADTPDNFQSRRPNTSFCFLDIRSPGLGDTAMYLCATSSFGTLPSYEQYFGPGTRLTVT.

The rearrangement joins TRBV5-4 to TRBJ2-3, with D tentatively TRBD1 or TRBD2 (5 bases each). Germline V lookup: CDR1 SGHNT, CDR2 YYREEE (reference sequence). The ends were cut back, 5 bases at V and 1 base at J, with 14 bases in the middle. The CDR3 totals 15 residues. The CDR3 nucleotides are TGTGCCAGCAGTCCTGAGGGACCCGGCACAGATACGCAGTATTTT. Protein product: CASSPEGPGTDTQYF.

At least ten counts were recorded for this clonotype. A read error may explain this, as a much larger clone is one base away. The chain is built from TRBV4-1 and TRBJ2-1; 7 bases match TRBD2. Matching the DNA end better, TRBJ2-7 makes the J call doubtful. CDR1 is MGHRA, CDR2 YSYEKL, per germline. The CDR3 consists of 15 residues. CDR3: CASSQSAGEYNEQYF. CDR3 sequence (DNA): TGCGCCAGCAGCCAATCGGCGGGAGAGTACAATGAGCAGTACTTC.

This clonotype was observed a few times. V gene TRBV28 combines with J gene TRBJ2-4; the D gene is possibly TRBD2 (5 bases). The assigned J gene may be wrong: the sequence end matches TRBJ2-7 better. The CDR3 loop spans 13 amino acids. Germline CDR1 and CDR2: MDHEN and SYDVKM. CDR3 loop: CASTDMGSHEQYF. The CDR3 coding sequence is TGTGCCAGCACGGATATGGGGAGCCACGAGCAGTACTTC.

This chain uses TRBV12-3 or TRBV12-4 with TRBJ1-2; D remains unclear. Deletions cut 9 bases from V and 0 bases from J, with 14 bases between. This CDR3 has 14 amino acids. In DNA, the CDR3 is TGTGCCAGTAGTCGAGGCTCAGCTAACTATGGCTACACCTTC. Protein: CASSRGSANYGYTF.

In this sample, this clonotype turned up a few times. The rearrangement joins TRBV7-2 to TRBJ1-2; no clear D gene. This CDR3 has 14 residues. The germline gives CDR1 SGHTA, CDR2 FQGNSA. V dropped 2 bases and J dropped 4 bases, with 11 bases sitting between them. The CDR3 loop is CASSLPSSVYGYTF. DNA of the CDR3: TGTGCCAGCAGCTTACCCTCATCCGTCTATGGCTACACCTTC.

This clonotype has just a few counts. V usage is TRBV5-1 and J usage is TRBJ2-7; D unclear. Looked up from germline, CDR1 is SGHRS and CDR2 is YFSETQ. V shed 4 bases and J shed 2 bases, with 10 bases lying between them. The CDR3 has 13 amino acids. This CDR3 reads CASSPEIPYEQYF. The DNA for the CDR3 is TGCGCCAGCAGCCCGGAGATCCCCTACGAGCAGTACTTC. Looking up the rest from reference TRBV5-1 and TRBJ2-7 gives the full variable domain: KAGVTQTPRYLIKTRGQQVTLSCSPISGHRSVSWYQQTPGQGLQFLFEYFSETQRNKGNFPGRFSGRQFSNSRSEMNVSTLELGDSALYLCASSPEIPYEQYFGPGTRLTVT.